The 5 T cell receptor beta chains below all came from one sample that was sequenced in a study of OX40 agonist ivuxolimab in advanced cancers. Data came from immunoSEQ multiplex PCR; TCRdb stores just in-frame clones and leaves some out. The sample holds some 65,000 clones, 77% seen once. Sequenced material: CD4+ or CD8+ T cells sorted from blood, taken in a trial of the OX40 agonist ivuxolimab. These receptor sequences come from an adult with an advanced solid tumor such as melanoma, head and neck, liver or kidney cancer.

The chain uses TRBV18 and TRBJ1-5; D ambiguous. With 2 bases removed from V and 2 bases from J, the gap between germline ends came to 7 bases. The CDR3 totals 14 residues. From germline, CDR1 is KGHSH and CDR2 LQKENI. Here the CDR3 reads CASSPSLGNQPQHF. For the CDR3, the DNA is TGTGCCAGCTCACCAAGCCTTGGCAATCAGCCCCAGCATTTT.

This chain uses TRBV7-9 with TRBJ1-4; 7 nucleotides agree with TRBD1. The CDR3 loop spans 14 amino acids. Germline CDR1 is SEHNR and CDR2 is FQNEAQ (reference sequence). V lost 5 bases and J lost 7; bases outside the gene matches: 7. For the CDR3, the DNA is TGTGCCAGCAGCCCACAGGGGATGGGTGAAAAACTGTTTTTT. Encoded protein: CASSPQGMGEKLFF.

The chain links TRBV20-1 to TRBJ2-7; D remains ambiguous. CDR3 length equals 11 residues. V was shortened by 5 bases and J by 7 bases, with 12 bases between the two germline ends. The V gene's germline CDR1 is DFQATT and CDR2 SNEGSKA (reference sequence). This CDR3 is CSAPATREQYF. The DNA of the CDR3 is TGCAGTGCTCCAGCTACGAGGGAGCAGTACTTC.

The chain carries TRBV4-1 and TRBJ2-5, with 8 bases identical to TRBD1. Germline lookup yields CDR1 MGHRA and CDR2 YSYEKL. Unmatched junction bases numbered 8, after V lost 4 bases and J lost 1 base. The CDR3 has 16 amino acids. The CDR3 sequence: CASSRIDRGGQETQYF. The CDR3 bases are TGCGCCAGCAGCCGAATCGACAGGGGAGGCCAAGAGACCCAGTACTTC.

The chain has TRBV6-5 and TRBJ1-1; D gene uncertain. The length of the CDR3 is 15 residues. V lost 0 bases and J 1 base, leaving 9 bases between the germline ends. Germline V CDR1 and CDR2: MNHEY, SVGAGI. CDR3 sequence reads: CASSYSNSGNTEAFF. CDR3 in DNA: TGTGCCAGCAGTTACTCGAATTCAGGGAACACTGAAGCTTTCTTT.